This T cell receptor (beta chain) appears in the sequencing data of a study of blood T cell repertoires in COVID-19. Across the whole study: Cohort 3 recovered donors had two negative PCRs, clearance, or symptom resolution. From the United States, Italy and Spain came samples of acute and convalescent COVID-19. PBMCs, B-cell-depleted T cells, or T cells were the source of the cDNA or gDNA that made up the material.

Original methodology: Reference gene primer amplification yielded estimated nucleated cell counts. Using immunoSEQ multiplex PCR, the repertoire was profiled, and TCRdb retains in-frame clones only, with some absent. V and J calls and clone size are as listed in that table; D and trimming were resolved from the DNA. The profile shows fewer than 200,000 clones, 79% of them singletons. Trimming stripped 4 bases from V and 2 bases from J, with 12 bases between. This CDR3 region has 15 residues. Germline V gene sequence: CDR1 LGHNA, CDR2 YNFKEQ. The material sequenced was PBMCs or T cells enriched from blood (not recorded which). The clonotype originates from a woman in her 70s in a cohort exposed to, infected with or recovered from COVID-19 (not recorded which). This chain uses TRBV4-2 with TRBJ2-1; no reliable D call. CDR3 loop: CASSLSISAYNEQFF. The CDR3 coding sequence is TGTGCCAGCAGCCTTAGCATAAGTGCCTACAATGAGCAGTTCTTC.